The following is a TCR beta chain sequence with its context. The data derive from a study of blood T cell repertoires in COVID-19. The CDR3 is made up of 13 amino acids. Trimming stripped 3 bases from V and 10 bases from J, with 12 bases between. In the authors' methods: Scientists estimated how many nucleated cells there were by amplifying reference gene primers. Some clones are missing from TCRdb's copy, which holds only in-frame ones; the method was immunoSEQ multiplex PCR. V, J and clone size were drawn from that table, and D and trimming were deduced from the DNA. The profile shows under 150,000 clones, about 77% of them singletons.

The TCR was taken from a man older than 75 with acute or convalescent COVID-19. The rearrangement uses TRBV12-3 or TRBV12-4 and TRBJ1-4; possible D gene TRBD1, 6 bases. The sequenced sample was peripheral blood. The CDR3 reads CASSLMGAGKLFF. The CDR3 DNA sequence: TGTGCCAGCAGTTTGATGGGGGCTGGAAAACTGTTTTTT.